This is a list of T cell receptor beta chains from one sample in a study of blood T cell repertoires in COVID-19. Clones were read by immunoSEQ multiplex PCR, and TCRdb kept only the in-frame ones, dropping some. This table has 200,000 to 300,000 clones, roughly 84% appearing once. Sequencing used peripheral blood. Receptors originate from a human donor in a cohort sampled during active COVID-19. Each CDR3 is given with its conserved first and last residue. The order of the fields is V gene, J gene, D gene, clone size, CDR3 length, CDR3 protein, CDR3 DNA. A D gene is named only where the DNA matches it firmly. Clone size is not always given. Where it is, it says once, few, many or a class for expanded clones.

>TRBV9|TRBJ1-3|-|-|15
CASSVGQQDGNTIYF
TGTGCCAGCAGCGTAGGTCAACAAGATGGAAACACCATATATTTT
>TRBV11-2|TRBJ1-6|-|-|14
CASRRTGLNSPLHF
TGTGCCAGCAGACGTACAGGGTTGAATTCACCCCTCCACTTT
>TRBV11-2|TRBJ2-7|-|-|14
CASSLDGRYYEQYF
TGTGCCAGCAGCTTAGATGGCAGATACTACGAGCAGTACTTC
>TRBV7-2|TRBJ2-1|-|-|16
CASSQIRSSSYNEQFF
TGTGCCAGCAGCCAGATTAGGAGTTCCTCCTACAATGAGCAGTTCTTC
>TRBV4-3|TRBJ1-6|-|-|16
CASSQDATERNSPLHF
TGCGCCAGCAGCCAAGATGCTACGGAGAGAAATTCACCCCTCCACTTT
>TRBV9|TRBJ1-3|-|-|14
CASSVVGDGNTIYF
TGTGCCAGCAGCGTAGTGGGAGACGGAAACACCATATATTTT
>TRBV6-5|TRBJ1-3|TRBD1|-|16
CASSYLGQSSGNTIYF
TGTGCCAGCAGTTACCTGGGACAGAGCTCTGGAAACACCATATATTTT
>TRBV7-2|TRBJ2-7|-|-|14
CASSLQGSPYEQYF
TGTGCCAGCAGCTTACAGGGGTCCCCCTACGAGCAGTACTTC
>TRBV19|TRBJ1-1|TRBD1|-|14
CASRTGGLNTEAFF
TGTGCCAGCAGGACAGGGGGCCTGAACACTGAAGCTTTCTTT
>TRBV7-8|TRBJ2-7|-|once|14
CASSPGALSYEQYF
TGTGCCAGCAGCCCAGGGGCTCTTTCCTACGAGCAGTACTTC
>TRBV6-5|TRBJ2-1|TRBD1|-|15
CASSQDRGAYNEQFF
TGTGCCAGCAGTCAGGACAGGGGTGCTTACAATGAGCAGTTCTTC
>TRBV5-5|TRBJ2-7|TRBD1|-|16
CASSLVPGQGAYEQYF
TGTGCCAGCAGCTTGGTACCGGGACAGGGGGCGTACGAGCAGTACTTC
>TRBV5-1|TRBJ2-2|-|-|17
CASKYSTQGSRSGELFF
TGCGCCAGCAAGTACTCCACACAGGGAAGTCGATCCGGGGAGCTGTTTTTT
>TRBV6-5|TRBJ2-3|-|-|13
CASSYRSADTQYF
TGTGCCAGCAGTTATCGCTCAGCAGATACGCAGTATTTT
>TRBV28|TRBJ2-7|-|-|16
CASSRPEGTASYEQYF
TGTGCCAGCAGCCGTCCGGAGGGGACAGCCTCCTACGAGCAGTACTTC
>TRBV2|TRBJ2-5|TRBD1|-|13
CASRGQPQETQYF
TGTGCCAGCAGGGGACAGCCCCAAGAGACCCAGTACTTC
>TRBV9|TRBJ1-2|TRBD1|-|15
CASSAGGQAVYGYTF
TGTGCCAGCAGCGCGGGGGGACAGGCGGTCTATGGCTACACCTTC
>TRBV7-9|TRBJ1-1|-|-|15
CASSMTAPRDTEAFF
TGTGCCAGCAGCATGACGGCGCCGAGGGACACTGAAGCTTTCTTT
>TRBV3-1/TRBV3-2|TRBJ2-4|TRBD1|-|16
CASSQDATGPRNIQYF
TGTGCCAGCAGCCAAGATGCGACAGGGCCAAGAAACATTCAGTACTTC
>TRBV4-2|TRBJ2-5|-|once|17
CASSQESGVGGGETQYF
TGTGCCAGCAGCCAAGAAAGTGGCGTCGGAGGTGGAGAGACCCAGTACTTC
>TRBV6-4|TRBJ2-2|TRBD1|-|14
CASSGQGGTGELFF
TGTGCCAGCAGTGGACAGGGCGGCACCGGGGAGCTGTTTTTT
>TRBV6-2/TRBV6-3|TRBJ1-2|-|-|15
CASSYPPTANYGYTF
TGTGCCAGCAGTTACCCCCCGACAGCGAACTATGGCTACACCTTC
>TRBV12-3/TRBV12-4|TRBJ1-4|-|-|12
CASSLVSEKLFF
TGTGCCAGCAGTTTAGTGAGTGAAAAACTGTTTTTT
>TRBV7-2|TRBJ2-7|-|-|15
CASSLDPTVPSEQYF
TGTGCCAGCAGCTTAGACCCGACAGTTCCCTCCGAGCAGTACTTC
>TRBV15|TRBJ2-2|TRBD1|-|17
CATSNRTGTGVTGELFF
TGTGCCACCAGTAACCGAACCGGGACAGGGGTCACCGGGGAGCTGTTTTTT
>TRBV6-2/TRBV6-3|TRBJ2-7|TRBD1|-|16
CASSPTPRQGFGEQYF
TGTGCCAGCAGCCCTACTCCCCGACAGGGTTTTGGCGAGCAGTACTTC
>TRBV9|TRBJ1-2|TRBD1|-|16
CASSPSTGTGGFGYTF
TGTGCCAGCAGCCCCTCTACCGGGACAGGGGGTTTCGGCTACACCTTC